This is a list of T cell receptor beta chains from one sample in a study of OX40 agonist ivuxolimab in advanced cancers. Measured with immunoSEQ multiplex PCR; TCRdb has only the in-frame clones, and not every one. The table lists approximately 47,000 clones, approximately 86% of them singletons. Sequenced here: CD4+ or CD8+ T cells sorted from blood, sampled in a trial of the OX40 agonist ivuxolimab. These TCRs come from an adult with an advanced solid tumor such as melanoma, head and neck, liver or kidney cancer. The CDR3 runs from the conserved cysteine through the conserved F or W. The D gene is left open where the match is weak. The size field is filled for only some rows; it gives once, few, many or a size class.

DNA: TGTGCCAGCAGCGTATCGGGGACAGGGTTCACAGATACGCAGTATTTT
CDR3: CASSVSGTGFTDTQYF
J: TRBJ2-3
V: TRBV9
size: -
D: TRBD1

DNA: TGTGCCAGCAGCTTAGGAGACAGGGAGGCAGCCTACGAGCAGTACTTC
CDR3: CASSLGDREAAYEQYF
J: TRBJ2-7
V: TRBV7-9
size: -
D: -

DNA: TGTGCCAGCAGCGTAGGAGGCATAGCCACGCAGTACTTC
CDR3: CASSVGGIATQYF
J: TRBJ2-7
V: TRBV9
size: -
D: -

DNA: TGCGCCAGCAGCCCGGGGCATAGCGGCAGCTACAATGAGCAGTTCTTC
CDR3: CASSPGHSGSYNEQFF
J: TRBJ2-1
V: TRBV4-1
size: -
D: -

DNA: TGTGCCAGCAGCTTAGACCGGGACAGAAATGAAAAACTGTTTTTT
CDR3: CASSLDRDRNEKLFF
J: TRBJ1-4
V: TRBV7-8
size: -
D: TRBD1

DNA: TGTGCCAGCAGCTGGGGGGCAGCGGGAACCTACGAGCAGTACTTC
CDR3: CASSWGAAGTYEQYF
J: TRBJ2-7
V: TRBV5-6
size: -
D: -

DNA: TGTGCCAGCAGCTTATCGGGGTTGGAGGCCCAGTACTTC
CDR3: CASSLSGLEAQYF
J: TRBJ2-5
V: TRBV7-3
size: -
D: -

DNA: TGTGCCAGCAGCTTATTCCTACAGGGAGAAGCTTTCTTT
CDR3: CASSLFLQGEAFF
J: TRBJ1-1
V: TRBV7-2
size: -
D: -

DNA: TGTGCCAGCAGCCTCTGGGACAGGGTTAACAACATTCAGTACTTC
CDR3: CASSLWDRVNNIQYF
J: TRBJ2-4
V: TRBV6-6
size: -
D: TRBD1

DNA: TGTGCCAGCGGGACAGGGGGCAACACCGGGGAGCTGTTTTTT
CDR3: CASGTGGNTGELFF
J: TRBJ2-2
V: TRBV19
size: -
D: TRBD1

DNA: TGCGCCAGCAGCTTGGGGCAGGCTAACTATGGCTACACCTTC
CDR3: CASSLGQANYGYTF
J: TRBJ1-2
V: TRBV5-1
size: -
D: -

DNA: TGCGCCAGCGGCCGGGACAGGGCCCCAGATACGCAGTATTTT
CDR3: CASGRDRAPDTQYF
J: TRBJ2-3
V: TRBV5-1
size: -
D: TRBD1

DNA: TGTGCCAGCAGCTTTTACAGGACAGGGGGACCCGTATCTGGCTACACCTTC
CDR3: CASSFYRTGGPVSGYTF
J: TRBJ1-2
V: TRBV7-6
size: -
D: TRBD1

DNA: TGCGCCAGCAGCCAAGTATCAGGCTCTGAAGCTTTCTTT
CDR3: CASSQVSGSEAFF
J: TRBJ1-1
V: TRBV4-1
size: -
D: -

DNA: TGTGCCAGCAGCGCGGGACCTCCGTCCTGGGATGAGCAGTTCTTC
CDR3: CASSAGPPSWDEQFF
J: TRBJ2-1
V: TRBV9
size: -
D: -

DNA: TGTGCCAGCAGCTTAGACCAGGTAGCGCTGAATGAGCAGTTCTTC
CDR3: CASSLDQVALNEQFF
J: TRBJ2-1
V: TRBV7-9
size: -
D: -

DNA: TGTGCTAGTGGTTTGGTAGTCTCTAGCGGGAGGGTTTGGACAGATACGCAGTATTTT
CDR3: CASGLVVSSGRVWTDTQYF
J: TRBJ2-3
V: TRBV12-5
size: -
D: TRBD2

DNA: TGTGCCACCAGCAGAATGGGGAATCAGCCCCAGCATTTT
CDR3: CATSRMGNQPQHF
J: TRBJ1-5
V: TRBV15
size: few
D: -

DNA: TGTGCCAGCGGGTTGGAATATGGCTACACCTTC
CDR3: CASGLEYGYTF
J: TRBJ1-2
V: TRBV2
size: -
D: -

DNA: TGTGCCAGTCGACCTTTAGCGGGCAGCCAAGAGACCCAGTACTTC
CDR3: CASRPLAGSQETQYF
J: TRBJ2-5
V: TRBV19
size: -
D: TRBD2

DNA: TGTGCCAGCAGCAAAGGTACTCTAGCGGGGGTTGGGCCCTACGAGCAGTACTTC
CDR3: CASSKGTLAGVGPYEQYF
J: TRBJ2-7
V: TRBV21-1
size: -
D: -

DNA: TGCGCCAGCAGCTTGGATGGCAGGCTTAGCAATCAGCCCCAGCATTTT
CDR3: CASSLDGRLSNQPQHF
J: TRBJ1-5
V: TRBV5-1
size: -
D: -